This TCR beta chain came from a study of Ad26.COV2.S vaccination and SARS-CoV-2 variants. Study as a whole: The authors gave Ad26.COV2.S intramuscularly, either once or twice 56 days apart.

Note on this clone: Its antigen is unidentified.

Treatment meaning: some 19 received Ad26.COV2.S at low or high dose, single or two shots; several received placebo; per-sample allocation not given. Sampling occurred on day 63 after the first vaccine or placebo injection. Study results and caveats: Vaccinees displayed broader spike-specific TCR repertoires than placebo recipients. Reported post-vaccination CD8+ and CD4+ T cell responses to spike showed substantial breadth.

Repertoires were generated with immunoSEQ multiplex PCR, while TCRdb's copy carries only in-frame clones and drops some. The table records roughly 380,000 clones, around 84% of them present only once. The sequence came from a person aged 18 to 59 who received the Ad26.COV2.S COVID-19 vaccine or a placebo. The input for sequencing was peripheral blood, taken in a trial of Ad26.COV2.S vaccine versus placebo.

In DNA, the CDR3 is TGTGCCAGCAGCCTTACCACGGGCACTGAAGCTTTCTTT. Translation: CASSLTTGTEAFF. This chain connects TRBV12-3 or TRBV12-4 to TRBJ1-1; D remains ambiguous. With 6 bases removed from V and 4 bases from J, the gap between germline ends came to 12 bases. This CDR3 region has 13 residues.